Following are 23 T cell receptor beta chains from one sample sequenced in a study of T cells in women clearing cervical HPV infection. Using immunoSEQ multiplex PCR, the repertoire was profiled, and TCRdb retains in-frame clones only, with some absent. This specimen shows 15,000 to 20,000 clones; the ten leading clones hold approximately 14%. The specimen was blood buffy coat. Every receptor here comes from a woman between 18 and 70 years old with a cervical HPV16 infection that either progressed to CIN3+ or cleared (not recorded which).

Concerning this clone: Read data end 3 residues before the CDR3 end; the end is taken from the germline J gene. The V call is TRBV30, the J call TRBJ2-1, with 10 bases lining up with TRBD1. Germline V CDR1 and CDR2: GTSNPN, SVGIG (reference sequence). The CDR3 consists of 15 residues. J lost 7 bases, V lost 4 bases, and 10 bases had no gene match. CDR3 residues: CAWNRDRGGRNEQFF. The CDR3 bases that were read are TGTGCCTGGAATCGGGACAGGGGTGGTCGGAATGAG.

For this clone: The read halts 3 residues ahead of the CDR3 end, with the missing end drawn from the germline J gene. The V call is TRBV4-1, the J call TRBJ2-1; D might be TRBD2 (7 bases). Trimming took off 1 base at V and 7 bases at J, with 17 bases between the two ends. Germline CDR1 is MGHRA and CDR2 is YSYEKL. The CDR3 has 16 amino acids. The CDR3 here is CASSQAGRGGQNEQFF. Partial CDR3 DNA: TGCGCCAGCAGCCAAGCGGGCCGCGGGGGACAAAATGAG.

About this clone: The read terminates 3 residues before the CDR3 end, so the remaining end is supplied by the germline J gene. V and J are TRBV7-2 and TRBJ2-1; D call uncertain. From germline, CDR1 is SGHTA and CDR2 FQGNSA. Trimming removed 3 bases at V and 0 bases at J, with 9 bases between. The CDR3 is 15 residues long. Incomplete CDR3 DNA: TGTGCCAGCAGCTTGGGCGCCATCTCCTACAATGAG. Translation: CASSLGAISYNE. The entire CDR3 sequence reads CASSLGAISYNEQFF.

Turning to this clone: The CDR3 goes on 3 residues after the read ends, and that part is filled in from the germline J gene. The rearrangement links TRBV20-1 to TRBJ2-1, with D possibly matching TRBD2 (5 bases). Trimming shortened V by 6 bases and J by 4 bases, and 13 bases separated the two germline ends. This CDR3 is 13 amino acids long. Germline loops: CDR1 DFQATT, CDR2 SNEGSKA (reference sequence). CDR3 DNA (partial): TGCAGTGCCCCTCGCTCGGGGTACAATGAG. Its protein product is CSAPRSGYNE. The full CDR3 sequence reads CSAPRSGYNEQFF.

A word on this clone: The CDR3 end lies 3 residues beyond the end of the read and is filled in from the germline J gene. The chain is built from TRBV10-1 and TRBJ1-1; 7 positions agree with TRBD1. This CDR3 has 14 amino acids. Germline-derived CDR1 and CDR2 are WNHNN and SYGVQD (reference sequence). Trimming took 3 bases from V and 7 from J; bases not matched to a gene: 8. The covered CDR3 bases are TGCGCCAGCAGTGAATACCGGGACAGACTTGAA. Its protein product is CASSEYRDRLE. The CDR3 in full is CASSEYRDRLEAFF.

Of note for this clone: Its ends do not fully match the called genes, so a read error is possible. The sequence runs out 3 residues before the end of the CDR3; the remainder is reconstructed from the germline J gene. The chain uses TRBV29-1 and TRBJ2-3, with D possibly being TRBD2 (6 bases). This CDR3 has 13 residues. Germline values: CDR1 SQVTM, CDR2 ANQGSEA. The sequenced part of the CDR3 DNA is TGCAGCGCCGACAGCGGGTACACAGAGACG. Amino acid sequence: CSADSGYTET. The complete CDR3 protein is CSADSGYTETQYF.

Comments on this clone: The sequenced fragment ends 3 residues before the CDR3 boundary, so the rest is inferred from the germline J gene. This chain joins TRBV30 and TRBJ1-6; D is uncertain. Germline V gene sequence: CDR1 GTSNPN, CDR2 SVGIG (reference sequence). The CDR3 loop spans 16 amino acids. V shed 5 bases and J shed 4 bases, with 18 bases lying between them. The CDR3 region is CAWSRDPWTYNSPLHF. The covered CDR3 bases are TGTGCCTGGTCCCGCGACCCTTGGACTTATAATTCACCC. Full variable domain (missing parts from reference TRBV30 and TRBJ1-6): SQTIHQWPATLVQPVGSPLSLECTVEGTSNPNLYWYRQAAGRGLQLLFYSVGIGQISSEVPQNLSASRPQDRQFILSSKKLLLSDSGFYLCAWSRDPWTYNSPLHFGNGTRLTVT.

Regarding this clone: The CDR3 end lies 3 residues beyond the end of the read and is filled in from the germline J gene. The J gene is TRBJ2-3, the V gene TRBV30, with D uncertain. From germline, CDR1 is GTSNPN and CDR2 SVGIG (reference sequence). V was cut by 2 bases and J by 3 bases, with 6 bases left in between. The CDR3 consists of 12 residues. CDR3 DNA (partial): TGTGCCTGGAGTCAACGGACAGATACG. It is translated as CAWSQRTDT. The whole CDR3 protein is CAWSQRTDTQYF.

With regard to this clone: The read terminates 3 residues ahead of where the CDR3 ends, so the germline J gene completes it. J is TRBJ2-7 and V is TRBV5-1, with a possible D match to TRBD1 (5 bases). This CDR3 comprises 13 residues. Germline lookup yields CDR1 SGHRS and CDR2 YFSETQ. Trimming cost V 5 bases and J 3 bases, with 12 bases left between them. CDR3 DNA, as far as it was read: TGCGCCAGCAGTGCCCAGGGAATCTACGAG. It codes for CASSAQGIYE. The whole CDR3 sequence reads CASSAQGIYEQYF. The whole variable domain, filled in from reference TRBV5-1 and TRBJ2-7, reads KAGVTQTPRYLIKTRGQQVTLSCSPISGHRSVSWYQQTPGQGLQFLFEYFSETQRNKGNFPGRFSGRQFSNSRSEMNVSTLELGDSALYLCASSAQGIYEQYFGPGTRLTVT.

For this clone: The read falls 3 residues short of the CDR3 end, and the missing part is taken from the germline J gene. The V gene is TRBV7-9, the J gene TRBJ2-7; perhaps TRBD1 as D (5 bases). V lost 5 bases, J lost 3 bases, and 17 bases lay in between. Germline CDR1 SEHNR, CDR2 FQNEAQ (reference sequence). The CDR3 has 15 residues. CDR3 protein: CASSPHPAGFYEQYF. The covered CDR3 bases are TGTGCCAGCAGCCCCCACCCCGCAGGGTTCTACGAG.

On this clone itself: The missing CDR3 end, 3 residues past where the read stops, is filled in from the germline J gene. The chain links TRBV2 to TRBJ2-5; 9 bases align to TRBD1. The CDR3 extends over 17 amino acids. Germline V CDR1 and CDR2: SNHLY, FYNNEI. V dropped 11 bases and J dropped 0; count of bases not matched to a gene: 16. Incomplete CDR3 DNA: TGTGCCTTCCAAATTCGCGGGACAGGGCGGGACCAAGAGACC. Its translation: CAFQIRGTGRDQET. The entire CDR3 protein reads CAFQIRGTGRDQETQYF. The entire variable domain, with the rest obtained from reference TRBV2 and TRBJ2-5, is as follows: EPEVTQTPSHQVTQMGQEVILRCVPISNHLYFYWYRQILGQKVEFLVSFYNNEISEKSEIFDDQFSVERPDGSNFTLKIRSTKLEDSAMYFCAFQIRGTGRDQETQYFGPGTRLLVL.

About this clone itself: The read ends 3 residues shy of where the CDR3 ends; the end is completed using the germline J gene. The chain is built from TRBV11-2 and TRBJ2-1; 13 positions agree with TRBD2. V was clipped by 5 bases and J by 5 bases; unmatched bases: 3. This CDR3 has 15 residues. The V gene's germline CDR1 is SGHAT and CDR2 FQNNGV. CDR3 residues: CASSGTSGGDNEQFF. CDR3 DNA (partial): TGTGCCAGCAGCGGCACTAGCGGGGGGGACAATGAG.

About this clone: The CDR3 goes on 3 residues after the read ends, and that part is filled in from the germline J gene. The chain carries TRBV29-1 and TRBJ2-3; maybe TRBD1 (6 bases). The CDR3 totals 15 residues. Per germline, CDR1 SQVTM and CDR2 ANQGSEA. The ends were cut back, 6 bases at V and 1 base at J, with 17 bases in the middle. CDR3 DNA (partial): TGCAGCGTCTTCGGGACACTTACGGGCACAGATACG. Translation: CSVFGTLTGTDT. The whole CDR3 is CSVFGTLTGTDTQYF.

A word on this clone: Read coverage stops 3 residues before the CDR3 terminus; the germline J gene supplies the remainder. The V gene is TRBV14, the J gene TRBJ2-5, with D possibly TRBD2 on 6 matching bases. Germline loops: CDR1 SGHDN, CDR2 FVKESK. V lost 2 bases to trimming and J lost 4 bases, with 17 bases between them. This CDR3 is 16 amino acids long. CDR3 in amino acids: CASSQRGRLRGETQYF. CDR3 DNA, as far as it was read: TGTGCCAGCAGCCAAAGGGGTCGCTTGCGGGGAGAGACC.

Comment on this clone: The read terminates 3 residues before the CDR3 end, so the remaining end is supplied by the germline J gene. V is TRBV7-8 and J is TRBJ2-3; TRBD2 agrees at 9 bases. Germline trimming cut 5 bases from V and 2 bases from J; bases unmatched to any gene: 5. The CDR3 has 15 residues. Germline V gene sequence: CDR1 SGHVS, CDR2 FQNEAQ. The CDR3 reads CASSPSGGYTDTQYF. CDR3 DNA (partial): TGTGCCAGCAGCCCAAGCGGGGGGTACACAGATACG.

Note on this clone: The read halts 3 residues ahead of the CDR3 end, with the missing end drawn from the germline J gene. V gene TRBV10-2 combines with J gene TRBJ1-2; TRBD1 might be the D (6 bases). From germline, CDR1 is WSHSY and CDR2 SAAADI. V was clipped by 3 bases and J by 5 bases, with 7 bases between them. The CDR3 covers 12 residues. Incomplete CDR3 DNA: TGCGCCAGCAGTGAACAGGGTTATGGC. As protein: CASSEQGYG. The whole CDR3 sequence is CASSEQGYGYTF.

As regards this clone: The read terminates 3 residues before the CDR3 end, so the remaining end is supplied by the germline J gene. The rearrangement joins TRBV2 to TRBJ2-7; tentative D call: TRBD2 (7 bases). Germline assignment: CDR1 SNHLY and CDR2 FYNNEI. V was cut by 1 base and J by 5 bases, with 12 bases left in between. CDR3 length equals 14 residues. CDR3 sequence: CASSEVGGPNEQYF. The DNA read from the CDR3 is TGTGCCAGCAGTGAAGTGGGGGGGCCGAACGAG.

Note on this clone: With the read ending 3 residues before the CDR3 end, the germline J gene is used to fill in that end. V and J are TRBV5-4 and TRBJ2-3; D is unresolved. The ends were cut back, 1 base at V and 0 bases at J, with 6 bases in the middle. Germline CDR1 is SGHNT and CDR2 is YYREEE (reference sequence). The CDR3 spans 14 residues. The part of the CDR3 DNA that was read is TGTGCCAGCAGCTTGCTAGATAGCACAGATACG. Translation gives CASSLLDSTDT. The entire CDR3 sequence reads CASSLLDSTDTQYF.

Regarding this clone: From the germline J gene comes the end of the CDR3, since the read stops 3 residues before it. The chain couples TRBV5-1 to TRBJ2-3; D not certain. V was pared by 4 bases and J by 0 bases, with 12 bases between. The CDR3 loop spans 15 amino acids. The V gene's germline CDR1 is SGHRS and CDR2 YFSETQ. The CDR3 here is CASSLQEPSTDTQYF. The CDR3 bases that were read are TGCGCCAGCAGCCTTCAGGAACCCAGCACAGATACG.

About this clone itself: The read is 3 residues too short to cover the CDR3 end, so that end is filled in from the germline J gene. The chain couples TRBV4-1 to TRBJ1-1; 9 bases agree with TRBD1. The CDR3 runs to 15 residues. Per the germline V gene, CDR1 is MGHRA and CDR2 is YSYEKL. V dropped 1 base and J dropped 6; count of bases not matched to a gene: 6. The CDR3 bases that were read are TGCGCCAGCAGCCAAGGGCCGGGACAGGGAGCTGAA. It yields the protein CASSQGPGQGAE. The full CDR3 protein reads CASSQGPGQGAEAFF.

Turning to this clone: The CDR3 end is not reached by the read, which stops 3 residues before it; the germline J gene fills it in. J is TRBJ1-2 and V is TRBV12-3 or TRBV12-4, with unresolved D. V lost 1 base and J 0 bases, leaving 6 bases between the germline ends. The length of the CDR3 is 14 residues. CDR3 residues: CASSLGASNYGYTF. The part of the CDR3 DNA that was read is TGTGCCAGCAGTTTAGGCGCGTCTAACTATGGC.

Regarding this clone: The DNA ends 3 residues before the CDR3 does, and the rest of the CDR3 is filled in from the germline J gene. The V gene is TRBV29-1, the J gene TRBJ1-1; TRBD1 might be the D (6 bases). The germline V gene encodes CDR1 SQVTM and CDR2 ANQGSEA. The CDR3 is 13 amino acids. Trimming stripped 6 bases from V and 0 bases from J, with 11 bases between. CDR3 loop: CSVTGTLNTEAFF. The sequenced part of the CDR3 DNA is TGCAGCGTCACCGGGACACTGAACACTGAA.

Details on this clone: The CDR3 end falls 3 residues outside the read, so it is completed with the germline J gene. The chain links TRBV11-2 to TRBJ2-4; TRBD1 agrees at 10 bases. V gave up 2 bases and J gave up 7 bases; unmatched junction bases: 2. CDR1 and CDR2 (germline): SGHAT, FQNNGV. This CDR3 is 14 amino acids long. The chain's CDR3 is CASSLMGQGNIQYF. The covered CDR3 bases are TGTGCCAGCAGCTTAATGGGACAGGGGAACATT.